This passage covers 19 T cell receptor beta chains from one sample sequenced in a study of blood T cell repertoires in COVID-19. TCRdb keeps only in-frame clones here, not all; method: immunoSEQ multiplex PCR. The data show around 45,000 clones, around nine tenths seen once. Sequencing was carried out using peripheral blood. These receptors all stem from a man in his 60s with active or convalescent COVID-19.

This sequence joins TRBV3-1 (or the pseudogene TRBV3-2) and TRBJ1-2; D gene ambiguous. CDR3 length equals 15 residues. The germline V gene encodes CDR1 LGHDT and CDR2 YNNKEL (reference sequence). The germline V and J ends were trimmed by 0 bases and 3 bases, with 11 bases remaining between them. DNA for the CDR3: TGTGCCAGCAGCCAAGATGGCAGGTTGGACTATGGCTACACCTTC. It specifies CASSQDGRLDYGYTF.

The chain carries TRBV5-1 and TRBJ2-7; a weak D match, TRBD1 (6 bases). The germline V gene has CDR1 SGHRS and CDR2 YFSETQ. The CDR3 contains 14 residues. V was clipped by 4 bases and J by 1 base, with 12 bases between them. CDR3 in DNA: TGCGCCAGCAGCATATACCAGGGGTCCTACGAGCAGTACTTC. Its translation is CASSIYQGSYEQYF.

V usage is TRBV19 and J usage is TRBJ2-1; 8 bases line up with TRBD1. CDR1 is LNHDA and CDR2 is SQIVND in the germline V gene (reference sequence). J gave up 8 bases and V 7 bases, and 7 bases lay outside the gene matches. This CDR3 spans 13 amino acids. For the CDR3, the DNA is TGTGCCAGTATGCCAGGGGGCAGGGATGAGCAGTTCTTC. Its protein is CASMPGGRDEQFF.

The chain is built from TRBV4-1 and TRBJ2-3; tentative D call: TRBD2 (5 bases). Germline V gene sequence: CDR1 MGHRA, CDR2 YSYEKL. This CDR3 spans 16 amino acids. Between the trimmed V and J ends, which lost 3 bases and 2 bases, there was a span of 15 bases. This CDR3 reads CASSQLALLPTDTQYF. CDR3 nucleotides: TGCGCCAGCAGCCAGCTAGCTCTCCTGCCCACAGATACGCAGTATTTT.

This chain uses TRBV28 with TRBJ1-6; D may be TRBD1 (5 bases). The germline V gene has CDR1 MDHEN and CDR2 SYDVKM. V was pared by 2 bases and J by 8 bases, with 13 bases between. The CDR3 loop spans 15 amino acids. The chain's CDR3 is CASSLTGQFDSPLHF. The CDR3 nucleotides read TGTGCCAGCAGTTTAACAGGTCAATTTGATTCACCCCTCCACTTT.

V and J are TRBV7-6 and TRBJ1-3; D uncertain. This CDR3 contains 16 residues. Per germline, CDR1 SGHVS and CDR2 FNYEAQ. V lost 0 bases and J 0 bases, leaving 9 bases between the germline ends. The CDR3 region is CASSLALQYSGNTIYF. In DNA form, the CDR3 reads TGTGCCAGCAGCTTAGCTTTACAGTACTCTGGAAACACCATATATTTT. The entire variable domain, with the rest obtained from reference TRBV7-6 and TRBJ1-3, is as follows: GAGVSQSPRYKVTKRGQDVALRCDPISGHVSLYWYRQALGQGPEFLTYFNYEAQQDKSGLPNDRFSAERPEGSISTLTIQRTEQRDSAMYRCASSLALQYSGNTIYFGEGSWLTVV.

CDR3 coding DNA: TGTGCCAGCAGCGCCGCGGGGGGTGGGCTTCAAGAGACCCAGTACTTC. Translation gives CASSAAGGGLQETQYF. The chain carries TRBV5-4 and TRBJ2-5, with 8 bases fitting TRBD2. The V segment lost 4 bases and the J segment 2 bases; nucleotides outside the gene matches: 10. This CDR3 has 16 residues. In germline, CDR1 is SGHNT, CDR2 YYREEE (reference sequence).

The chain uses TRBV7-8 and TRBJ2-7; a possible D gene is TRBD1 (5 bases). This CDR3 has 14 residues. V was shortened by 5 bases and J by 2 bases, with 13 bases between the two germline ends. CDR1 SGHVS and CDR2 FQNEAQ come from the germline V gene. The chain's CDR3 is CASSVFRVPYEQYF. The CDR3 region has the DNA TGTGCCAGCAGCGTATTCAGGGTTCCCTACGAGCAGTACTTC. Variable domain in full (rest from reference TRBV7-8 and TRBJ2-7): GAGVSQSPRYKVAKRGQDVALRCDPISGHVSLFWYQQALGQGPEFLTYFQNEAQLDKSGLPSDRFFAERPEGSVSTLKIQRTQQEDSAVYLCASSVFRVPYEQYFGPGTRLTVT.

The V call is TRBV7-2, the J call TRBJ2-1, with TRBD2 identical over 7 bases. CDR1 is SGHTA, CDR2 FQGNSA, per germline. The length of the CDR3 is 13 residues. V gave up 8 bases and J gave up 3 bases; unmatched junction bases: 4. The CDR3 sequence is CASSGGIYNEQFF. CDR3 coding DNA: TGTGCCAGCTCGGGAGGCATCTACAATGAGCAGTTCTTC.

The V call is TRBV11-2, the J call TRBJ1-1, with 10 bases that match TRBD1. Germline values: CDR1 SGHAT, CDR2 FQNNGV. The CDR3 runs 14 residues. V lost 1 base, J lost 11 bases, and 7 bases stayed unmatched. The CDR3 reads CASSLVGQGERAFF. CDR3 nucleotides: TGTGCCAGCAGCTTAGTAGGACAGGGGGAGAGGGCTTTCTTT.

This clone has a handful of counts. The chain recombines TRBV28 with TRBJ2-7, with unresolved D. CDR3 length equals 12 residues. V was trimmed by 6 bases and J by 6 bases, leaving 12 bases between them. Looked up from germline, CDR1 is MDHEN and CDR2 is SYDVKM. CDR3 sequence (DNA): TGTGCCAGCAGCCTTTTGTTCGGCGAGCAGTACTTC. Protein product: CASSLLFGEQYF.

The chain employs TRBV5-5 and TRBJ2-7; 9 nucleotides agree with TRBD2. J gave up 2 bases and V 8 bases, and 5 bases lay outside the gene matches. Germline V gene sequence: CDR1 SGHKS, CDR2 YYEKEE (reference sequence). CDR3 size: 13 residues. The CDR3 DNA reads as TGTGCCAGTGTAGCGGGGGCCCCCTACGAGCAGTACTTC. This codes for CASVAGAPYEQYF.

This chain connects TRBV12-3 or TRBV12-4 to TRBJ1-2, with 7 nucleotides matching TRBD1. V was pared by 3 bases and J by 7 bases, with 5 bases of the junction left unmatched. This CDR3 has 13 residues. CDR3 DNA sequence: TGTGCCAGCAGTTTTTGGCAGGGGGTTGGCTACACCTTC. It translates to CASSFWQGVGYTF.

This chain links TRBV2 with TRBJ1-5; 8 positions agree with TRBD1. This CDR3 is built from 15 residues. CDR1 and CDR2 from the germline V gene are SNHLY and FYNNEI. The ends lost 1 base at V and 7 bases at J; junction bases unmatched: 6. CDR3: CASSEESGGYQPQHF. The DNA of the CDR3 is TGTGCCAGCAGTGAAGAATCAGGGGGCTACCAGCCCCAGCATTTT.

The chain has TRBV11-2 and TRBJ2-3; unclear D gene. Germline CDR1 reads SGHAT; CDR2 reads FQNNGV. V lost 10 bases and J 4 bases, leaving 12 bases between the germline ends. CDR3 size: 12 residues. The CDR3 coding sequence is TGTGCCACCAACGGTTTCGCAGATACGCAGTATTTT. It encodes CATNGFADTQYF.

The chain links TRBV7-9 to TRBJ1-1; no firm D call. CDR3 length: 13 residues. Trimming left V 5 bases short and J 1 base short, with 8 bases between. Germline-derived CDR1 and CDR2 are SEHNR and FQNEAQ (reference sequence). The CDR3 DNA is TGTGCCAGCAGCCCACAGTCGAACACTGAAGCTTTCTTT. Residues: CASSPQSNTEAFF.

The genes are TRBV2 and TRBJ2-7; 9 bases agree with TRBD1. The CDR3 has 13 residues. The V segment lost 6 bases and the J segment 2 bases; nucleotides outside the gene matches: 2. Germline V gene data show CDR1 as SNHLY and CDR2 as FYNNEI. The CDR3 sequence is CASSRQGAYEQYF. CDR3 DNA: TGTGCCAGCAGCAGACAGGGGGCCTACGAGCAGTACTTC. Using reference TRBV2 and TRBJ2-7 for the parts outside the CDR3, the full variable domain is EPEVTQTPSHQVTQMGQEVILRCVPISNHLYFYWYRQILGQKVEFLVSFYNNEISEKSEIFDDQFSVERPDGSNFTLKIRSTKLEDSAMYFCASSRQGAYEQYFGPGTRLTVT.

CDR3 coding DNA: TGTGCCAGCTCACAGGGACAGGGTCCCACTGAAGCTTTCTTT. This translates into CASSQGQGPTEAFF. The rearrangement uses TRBV18 and TRBJ1-1; TRBD1 matches 9 bases. The CDR3 consists of 14 residues. The germline CDR1 and CDR2 sequences are KGHSH and LQKENI. V was clipped by 4 bases and J by 4 bases; unmatched bases: 4.

V is TRBV18 and J is TRBJ1-3; 11 bases are shared with TRBD1. CDR1 KGHSH and CDR2 LQKENI come from the germline V gene. V shed 3 bases and J 2 bases; nucleotides not matched to a gene: 0. The CDR3 extends over 15 amino acids. In nucleotides, the CDR3 is TGTGCCAGCTCACCGGGACAGGGGGCTGGAAACACCATATATTTT. The encoded protein is CASSPGQGAGNTIYF.